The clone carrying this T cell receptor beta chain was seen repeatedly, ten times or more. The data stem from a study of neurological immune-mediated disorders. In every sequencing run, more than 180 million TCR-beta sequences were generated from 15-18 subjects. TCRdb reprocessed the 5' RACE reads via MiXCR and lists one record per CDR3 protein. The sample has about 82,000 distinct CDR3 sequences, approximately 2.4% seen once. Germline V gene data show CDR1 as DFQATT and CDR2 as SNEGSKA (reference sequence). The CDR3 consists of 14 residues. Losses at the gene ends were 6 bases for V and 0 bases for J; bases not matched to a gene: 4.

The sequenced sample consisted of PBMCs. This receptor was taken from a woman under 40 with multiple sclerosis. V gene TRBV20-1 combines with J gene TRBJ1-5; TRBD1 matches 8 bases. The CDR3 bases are TGCAGTGCCCGGGGACAGGATAGCAATCAGCCCCAGCATTTT. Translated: CSARGQDSNQPQHF.